The 21 T cell receptor beta chains below were found in one sample sequenced in a study of T cells in Graves' hyperthyroidism and ophthalmopathy. It was RNA transcripts that yielded the amplified TCR beta CDR3 regions. A first-round RT-PCR of the TCR CDR3 used the HTBI primer set. TCRdb reanalysed the multiplex PCR reads using MiXCR and keeps one entry per CDR3 protein. Of more than 350,000 distinct CDR3 sequences listed, about 14% were seen once; the top ten hold around 20%. Sequenced material: blood. These receptors were obtained from a woman aged 25 to 39 with Graves' ophthalmopathy.

This clonotype has more than one count but fewer than ten. The chain links TRBV6-2 or TRBV6-3 to TRBJ2-2; D is possibly TRBD1 or TRBD2 (5 bases each). Looked up from germline, CDR1 is MNHEY and CDR2 is SVGEGT. Between the trimmed V and J ends, which lost 4 bases and 1 base, there was a span of 13 bases. The CDR3 has 16 residues. CDR3 residues: CASSSAETVNTGELFF. The DNA for the CDR3 is TGTGCCAGCAGTTCAGCGGAGACAGTGAACACCGGGGAGCTGTTTTTT.

This clonotype was recorded many times. The chain carries TRBV6-1 and TRBJ1-6; possible D gene TRBD1, 6 bases. V gave up 5 bases and J gave up 10 bases, with 15 bases separating them. The CDR3 length is 14 residues. CDR1 is MNHNS, CDR2 SASEGT, per germline. This CDR3 is CASSYLWDISPLHF. CDR3 nucleotides: TGTGCCAGCAGTTATCTTTGGGACATCTCACCCCTCCACTTT.

In this sample, this clonotype turned up many times. The chain carries TRBV20-1 and TRBJ2-7, with 8 bases identical to TRBD2. Germline V lookup: CDR1 DFQATT, CDR2 SNEGSKA (reference sequence). The J segment lost 6 bases and the V segment lost 0 bases, leaving 13 bases of the junction unmatched. CDR3 length: 16 residues. The CDR3 protein is CSARDPRGAGGAEQYF. The DNA of the CDR3 is TGCAGTGCTAGAGATCCGAGGGGGGCGGGGGGCGCCGAGCAGTACTTC.

This chain links TRBV24-1 with TRBJ2-1; TRBD2 matches 11 bases. The junction had 6 bases not matched to a gene; V was cut back by 2 bases and J by 1 base. Per the germline V gene, CDR1 is KGHDR and CDR2 is SFDVKD. The CDR3 is 18 amino acids. The CDR3 DNA is TGTGCCACCAGTGATTGGGCTAGCGGGGGGCTATCCTACAATGAGCAGTTCTTC. Amino acids: CATSDWASGGLSYNEQFF.

This clonotype showed up just a few times. The CDR3 region has the DNA TGTGCCAGCAGAGCGGGACAGGGGCCGAACACTGAAGCTTTCTTT. Protein sequence: CASRAGQGPNTEAFF. V gene TRBV2 combines with J gene TRBJ1-1; 10 bases map to TRBD1. Germline-derived CDR1 and CDR2 are SNHLY and FYNNEI. The CDR3 has 15 amino acids. V gave up 6 bases and J gave up 1 base; unmatched junction bases: 5.

The V and J genes are TRBV7-9 and TRBJ1-4; 8 bases line up with TRBD1. The germline V gene encodes CDR1 SEHNR and CDR2 FQNEAQ (reference sequence). The junction had 8 bases not matched to a gene; V was cut back by 2 bases and J by 3 bases. The CDR3 length is 17 residues. In DNA, the CDR3 is TGTGCCAGCAGCTTAATTGGCAGGGGGCGGGCTAATGAAAAACTGTTTTTT. Translated, it gives CASSLIGRGRANEKLFF.

This clonotype was recorded at least ten times. This chain joins TRBV10-3 and TRBJ2-1; tentative D call: TRBD1 (6 bases). The CDR3 contains 16 residues. Per the germline V gene, CDR1 is ENHRY and CDR2 is SYGVKD. V shed 2 bases and J shed 0 bases, with 11 bases lying between them. The CDR3 DNA is TGTGCCATCAGTGAGACAGGGCTGAGCTCCTACAATGAGCAGTTCTTC. Encoded protein: CAISETGLSSYNEQFF.

Many counts were recorded for this clonotype. The V and J genes are TRBV5-8 and TRBJ1-1, with a possible D match to TRBD1 (5 bases). The ends were cut back, 2 bases at V and 5 bases at J, with 13 bases in the middle. The germline gives CDR1 SGHTS, CDR2 YDEGEE. The CDR3 is made up of 14 amino acids. The CDR3 sequence is CASSFGGEVTEAFF. The CDR3, as DNA: TGTGCCAGCAGCTTTGGGGGGGAGGTGACTGAAGCTTTCTTT.

The rearrangement uses TRBV3-1 and TRBJ2-7; 15 bases line up with TRBD2. Germline trimming cut 3 bases from V and 5 bases from J; bases unmatched to any gene: 2. The length of the CDR3 is 15 residues. Looked up from germline, CDR1 is LGHDT and CDR2 is YNNKEL (reference sequence). As DNA, the CDR3 is TGTGCCAGCAGCCAGGGACTAGCGGGGGGCCACGAGCAGTACTTC. Amino acid sequence: CASSQGLAGGHEQYF.

This clonotype was recorded at least ten times. The J gene is TRBJ2-1, the V gene TRBV29-1, with no clear D. The V end lost 4 bases, the J end lost 2 bases, and 12 bases lay between the germline ends. CDR1 SQVTM and CDR2 ANQGSEA come from the germline V gene. This CDR3 contains 14 residues. The CDR3 coding sequence is TGCAGCGTTGGTTGGGCTGACGCCTACAATGAGCAGTTCTTC. Translation gives CSVGWADAYNEQFF.

This clonotype was seen repeatedly, ten times or more. This chain joins TRBV7-2 and TRBJ1-1, with D unresolved. Germline loops: CDR1 SGHTA, CDR2 FQGNSA. V lost 8 bases, J lost 1 base, and 17 bases lay in between. This CDR3 region has 15 residues. The CDR3 sequence is CASQTSTVRNTEAFF. The CDR3 DNA reads TGTGCCAGCCAAACCTCTACCGTAAGGAACACTGAAGCTTTCTTT.

The chain carries TRBV5-1 and TRBJ2-2; D might be TRBD1 (6 bases). The CDR3 is made up of 16 amino acids. Deletions cut 0 bases from V and 3 bases from J, with 12 bases between. Germline-derived CDR1 and CDR2 are SGHRS and YFSETQ. This chain's CDR3 is CASSLGVGAYTGELFF. The CDR3 DNA follows: TGCGCCAGCAGCTTGGGCGTGGGGGCATACACCGGGGAGCTGTTTTTT.

This clonotype was seen ten or more times. This chain joins TRBV30 and TRBJ2-3; no definite D call. CDR1 GTSNPN and CDR2 SVGIG come from the germline V gene (reference sequence). The V end lost 7 bases, the J end lost 4 bases, and 6 bases lay between the germline ends. CDR3 size: 10 residues. CDR3 nucleotide sequence: TGTGCCTCGTTGGCAGATACGCAGTATTTT. Its translation is CASLADTQYF.

This clonotype was seen ten or more times. The V gene is TRBV6-2 or TRBV6-3, the J gene TRBJ1-1; tentatively, D is TRBD1 (6 bases). The germline V and J ends were trimmed by 5 bases and 0 bases, with 16 bases remaining between them. Germline lookup yields CDR1 MNHEY and CDR2 SVGEGT. This CDR3 spans 16 amino acids. The CDR3 is CASSNAGHPVNTEAFF. The CDR3 region has the DNA TGTGCCAGCAGTAATGCGGGACACCCAGTGAACACTGAAGCTTTCTTT.

The table lists this clonotype with a count of one. Germline is not matched at one junction end, which may reflect a read error. This chain links TRBV5-1 with TRBJ2-2, with D tentatively TRBD2 (6 bases). The CDR3 is 13 residues long. In germline, CDR1 is SGHRS, CDR2 YFSETQ. The CDR3, as DNA: TGCGCTAGCAGCGAGCGGGCTAGGGGGGAGCTGTTTTTT. It is translated as CASSERARGELFF.

This chain joins TRBV10-3 and TRBJ1-5; tentative D call: TRBD1 (5 bases). The CDR3 runs to 17 residues. From germline, CDR1 is ENHRY and CDR2 SYGVKD. V was trimmed by 2 bases and J by 3 bases, leaving 17 bases between them. CDR3 region: CAISERAVGAPNQPQHF. In nucleotides, the CDR3 is TGTGCCATCAGTGAGCGGGCGGTAGGGGCTCCCAATCAGCCCCAGCATTTT.

The chain joins TRBV5-5 to TRBJ1-1; D remains ambiguous. The length of the CDR3 is 16 residues. CDR1 is SGHKS and CDR2 is YYEKEE in the germline V gene (reference sequence). Trimming took 4 bases from V and 1 from J, leaving 17 bases between them. The CDR3 DNA sequence: TGTGCCAGCAGCCCTTTCCCCTCGTCAGGGAACACTGAAGCTTTCTTT. It translates to CASSPFPSSGNTEAFF.

This clonotype was seen at least ten times. J is TRBJ1-2 and V is TRBV24-1, with a weak D call TRBD1 (6 bases). Germline V CDR1 and CDR2: KGHDR, SFDVKD. V lost 4 bases and J 0 bases, leaving 8 bases between the germline ends. The CDR3 loop spans 14 amino acids. In DNA form, the CDR3 reads TGTGCCACCAGTGAGGCAGGGGCTAACTATGGCTACACCTTC. Protein sequence: CATSEAGANYGYTF.

This clonotype was counted at least ten times. V is TRBV27 and J is TRBJ2-7, with 10 bases lining up with TRBD2. After removal of 5 bases from V and 4 bases from J, the junction contained 14 bases not matched to a gene. CDR3 length: 17 amino acids. From germline, CDR1 is MNHEY and CDR2 SMNVEV (reference sequence). CDR3 bases: TGTGCCAGCAGTCTCTCGGAGCGGGGGGGTTCCTTTTACGAGCAGTACTTC. Protein: CASSLSERGGSFYEQYF.

This clonotype turned up a few times. CDR3 amino acids: CASSDTGTHEQYF. The CDR3 DNA is TGTGCCAGTTCGGACACCGGGACCCACGAGCAGTACTTC. This chain joins TRBV19 and TRBJ2-7; D is tentatively TRBD1 or TRBD2 (5 bases each). CDR3 length: 13 amino acids. Trimming stripped 8 bases from V and 5 bases from J, with 16 bases between. Germline V gene data show CDR1 as LNHDA and CDR2 as SQIVND (reference sequence).

In its sample, this clonotype was seen many times. The chain uses TRBV11-2 and TRBJ2-5, with 9 positions matching TRBD2. Germline CDR1 is SGHAT and CDR2 is FQNNGV. The CDR3 runs to 16 residues. The ends lost 3 bases at V and 2 bases at J; junction bases unmatched: 7. In DNA form, the CDR3 reads TGTGCCAGCAGCTTCCACCTGCGGGGGGGTCAAGAGACCCAGTACTTC. As protein: CASSFHLRGGQETQYF.